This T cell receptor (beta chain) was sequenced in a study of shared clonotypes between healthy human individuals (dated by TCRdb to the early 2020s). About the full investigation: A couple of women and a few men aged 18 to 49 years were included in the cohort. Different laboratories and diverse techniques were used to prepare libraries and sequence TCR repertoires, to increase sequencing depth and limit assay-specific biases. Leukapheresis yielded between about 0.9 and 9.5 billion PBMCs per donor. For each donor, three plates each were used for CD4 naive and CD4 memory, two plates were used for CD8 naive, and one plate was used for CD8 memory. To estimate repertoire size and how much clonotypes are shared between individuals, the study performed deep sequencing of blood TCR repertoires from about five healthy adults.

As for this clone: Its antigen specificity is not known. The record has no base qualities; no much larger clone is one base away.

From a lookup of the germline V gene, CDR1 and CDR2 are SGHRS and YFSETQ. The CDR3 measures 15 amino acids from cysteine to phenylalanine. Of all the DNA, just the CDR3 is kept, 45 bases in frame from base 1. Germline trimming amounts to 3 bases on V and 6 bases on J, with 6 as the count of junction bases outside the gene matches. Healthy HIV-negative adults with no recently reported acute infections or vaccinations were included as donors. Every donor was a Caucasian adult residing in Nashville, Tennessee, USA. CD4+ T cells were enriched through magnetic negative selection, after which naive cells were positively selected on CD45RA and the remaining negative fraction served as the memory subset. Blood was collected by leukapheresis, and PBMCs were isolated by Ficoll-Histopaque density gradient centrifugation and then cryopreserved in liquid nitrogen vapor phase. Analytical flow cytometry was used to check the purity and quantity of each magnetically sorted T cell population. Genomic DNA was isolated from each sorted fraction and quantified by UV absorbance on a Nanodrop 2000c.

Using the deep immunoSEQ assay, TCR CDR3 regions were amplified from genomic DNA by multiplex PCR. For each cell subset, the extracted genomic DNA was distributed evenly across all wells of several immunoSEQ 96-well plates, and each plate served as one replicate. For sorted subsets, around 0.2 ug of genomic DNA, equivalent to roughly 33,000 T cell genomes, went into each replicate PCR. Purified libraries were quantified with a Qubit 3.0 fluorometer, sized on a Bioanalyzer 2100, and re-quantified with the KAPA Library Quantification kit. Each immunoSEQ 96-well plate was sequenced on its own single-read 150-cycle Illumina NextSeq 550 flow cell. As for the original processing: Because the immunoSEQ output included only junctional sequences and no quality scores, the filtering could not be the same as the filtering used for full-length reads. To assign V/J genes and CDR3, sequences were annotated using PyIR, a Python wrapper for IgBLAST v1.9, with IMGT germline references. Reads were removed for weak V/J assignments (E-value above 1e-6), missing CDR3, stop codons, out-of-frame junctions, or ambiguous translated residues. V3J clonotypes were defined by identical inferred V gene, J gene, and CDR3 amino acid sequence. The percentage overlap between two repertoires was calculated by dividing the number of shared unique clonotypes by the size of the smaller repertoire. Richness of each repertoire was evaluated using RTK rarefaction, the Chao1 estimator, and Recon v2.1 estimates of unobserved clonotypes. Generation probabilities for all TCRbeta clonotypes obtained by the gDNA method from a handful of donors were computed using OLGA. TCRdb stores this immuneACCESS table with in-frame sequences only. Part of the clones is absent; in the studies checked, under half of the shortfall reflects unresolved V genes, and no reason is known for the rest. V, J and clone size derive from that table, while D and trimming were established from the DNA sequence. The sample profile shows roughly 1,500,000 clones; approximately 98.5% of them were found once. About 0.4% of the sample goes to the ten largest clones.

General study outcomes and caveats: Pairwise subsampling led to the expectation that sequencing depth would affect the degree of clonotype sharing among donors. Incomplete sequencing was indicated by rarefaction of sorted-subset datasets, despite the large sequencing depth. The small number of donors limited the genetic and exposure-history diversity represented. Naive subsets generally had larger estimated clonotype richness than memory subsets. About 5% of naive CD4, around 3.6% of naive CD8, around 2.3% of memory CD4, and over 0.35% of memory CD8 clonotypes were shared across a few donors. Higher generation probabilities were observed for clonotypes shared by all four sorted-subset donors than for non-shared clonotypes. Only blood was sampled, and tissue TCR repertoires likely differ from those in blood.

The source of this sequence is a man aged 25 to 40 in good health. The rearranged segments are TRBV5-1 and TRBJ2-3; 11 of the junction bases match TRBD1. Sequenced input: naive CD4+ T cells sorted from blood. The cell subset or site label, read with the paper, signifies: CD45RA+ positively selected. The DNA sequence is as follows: TGCGCCAGCAGCTACGGACAGGGGGCGGGCGATACGCAGTATTTT. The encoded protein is CASSYGQGAGDTQYF. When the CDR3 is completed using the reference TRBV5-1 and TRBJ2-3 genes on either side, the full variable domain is KAGVTQTPRYLIKTRGQQVTLSCSPISGHRSVSWYQQTPGQGLQFLFEYFSETQRNKGNFPGRFSGRQFSNSRSEMNVSTLELGDSALYLCASSYGQGAGDTQYFGPGTRLTVL.